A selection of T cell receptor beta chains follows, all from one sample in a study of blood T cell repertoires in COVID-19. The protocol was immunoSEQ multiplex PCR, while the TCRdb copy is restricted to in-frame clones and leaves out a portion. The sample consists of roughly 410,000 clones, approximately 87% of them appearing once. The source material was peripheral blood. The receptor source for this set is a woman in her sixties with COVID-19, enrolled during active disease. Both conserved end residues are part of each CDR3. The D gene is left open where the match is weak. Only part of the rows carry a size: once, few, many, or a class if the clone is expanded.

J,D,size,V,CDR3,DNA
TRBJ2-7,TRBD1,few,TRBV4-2,CASSNRDRGEQYF,TGTGCCAGCAGCAACCGGGACAGGGGCGAGCAGTACTTC
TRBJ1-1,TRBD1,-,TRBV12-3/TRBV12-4,CASRTYRGEAFF,TGTGCCAGCCGCACATACAGGGGGGAAGCTTTCTTT
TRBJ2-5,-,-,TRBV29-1,CSVDTSRETQYF,TGCAGCGTTGATACCTCCCGGGAGACCCAGTACTTC
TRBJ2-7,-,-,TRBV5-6,CASSLSGRTYEQYF,TGTGCCAGCAGCTTGAGCGGCAGAACTTACGAGCAGTACTTC
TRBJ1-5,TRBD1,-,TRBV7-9,CASSPGTGGFNQPQHF,TGTGCCAGCAGCCCCGGGACAGGGGGCTTTAATCAGCCCCAGCATTTT
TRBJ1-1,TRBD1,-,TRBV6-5,CASSLDREVAFF,TGTGCCAGCAGTTTGGACAGGGAAGTAGCTTTCTTT
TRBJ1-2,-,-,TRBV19,CASSMIGGYGYTF,TGTGCCAGTAGTATGATTGGCGGCTATGGCTACACCTTC
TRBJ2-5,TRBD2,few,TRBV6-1,CASSEAGGMKTQYF,TGTGCCAGCAGTGAAGCGGGGGGGATGAAGACCCAGTACTTC
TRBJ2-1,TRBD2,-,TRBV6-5,CASTRTSGGAREQFF,TGTGCCAGCACCCGGACTAGCGGGGGGGCCCGGGAGCAGTTCTTC
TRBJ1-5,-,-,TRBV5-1,CASSPTTGMSNQPQHF,TGCGCCAGCAGCCCTACGACAGGTATGAGCAATCAGCCCCAGCATTTT
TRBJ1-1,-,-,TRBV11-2,CASSSPPGYNTEAFF,TGTGCCAGCAGCTCGCCCCCAGGGTATAACACTGAAGCTTTCTTT
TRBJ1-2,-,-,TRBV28,CASSLLGAAYGYTF,TGTGCCAGCAGTTTATTGGGGGCAGCCTATGGCTACACCTTC
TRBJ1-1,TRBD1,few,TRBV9,CASSVATGDTEAFF,TGTGCCAGCAGCGTGGCTACAGGGGACACTGAAGCTTTCTTT
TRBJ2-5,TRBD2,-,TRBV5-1,CASSLGGGSQETQYF,TGCGCCAGCAGCTTGGGCGGGGGGTCTCAGGAGACCCAGTACTTC
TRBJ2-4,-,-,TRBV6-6,CASSHLGGVNIQYF,TGTGCCAGCAGTCACCTAGGGGGGGTGAACATTCAGTACTTC
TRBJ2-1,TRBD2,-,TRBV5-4,CASSFSLAGRYNEQFF,TGTGCCAGCAGCTTCTCCCTAGCGGGGCGCTACAATGAGCAGTTCTTC
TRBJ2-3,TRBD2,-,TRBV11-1,CASSSLAGRTTDTQYF,TGTGCCAGCAGCTCTTTAGCGGGGAGGACCACAGATACGCAGTATTTT
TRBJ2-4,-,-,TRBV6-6,CASSYGQTAKNIQYF,TGTGCCAGCAGTTACGGACAGACAGCCAAAAACATTCAGTACTTC
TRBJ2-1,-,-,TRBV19,CASSRRDLTGLEQFF,TGTGCCAGTAGTAGGAGGGACCTAACCGGACTTGAGCAGTTCTTC
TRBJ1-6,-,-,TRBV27,CASSSRGSPLHF,TGTGCCAGCAGTTCCCGAGGGTCACCCCTCCACTTT
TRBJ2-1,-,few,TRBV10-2,CASTQASGNEQFF,TGCGCCAGCACACAGGCTAGTGGTAATGAGCAGTTCTTC
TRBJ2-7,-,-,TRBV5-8,CASSLYGYEQYF,TGTGCCAGCAGCTTATACGGGTACGAGCAGTACTTC
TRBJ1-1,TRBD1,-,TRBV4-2,CASSPAGGTEAFF,TGTGCCAGCAGCCCCGCAGGGGGAACTGAAGCTTTCTTT
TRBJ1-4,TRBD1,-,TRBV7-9,CASLSSGQANEKLFF,TGTGCCAGCCTCTCCTCGGGACAGGCGAATGAAAAACTGTTTTTT
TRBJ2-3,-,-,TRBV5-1,CASSPPSGELNTDTQYF,TGCGCCAGCAGTCCTCCCTCGGGGGAGTTAAACACAGATACGCAGTATTTT
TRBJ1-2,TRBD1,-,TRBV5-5,CASSPADRGNYGYTF,TGTGCCAGCAGCCCGGCGGACAGGGGGAACTATGGCTACACCTTC
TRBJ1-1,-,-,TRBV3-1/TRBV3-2,CASSQGGLRGEAFF,TGTGCCAGCAGCCAAGGAGGCCTTAGGGGAGAAGCTTTCTTT
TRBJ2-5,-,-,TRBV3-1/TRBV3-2,CASSHQMWGGPQETQYF,TGTGCCAGCAGCCACCAGATGTGGGGAGGCCCGCAAGAGACCCAGTACTTC
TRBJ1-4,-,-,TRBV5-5,CASSFRFDRTNEKLFF,TGTGCCAGCAGCTTCCGCTTCGACAGGACTAATGAAAAACTGTTTTTT
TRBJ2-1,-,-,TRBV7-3,CASSLTRNNEQFF,TGTGCCAGCAGCTTAACGCGCAACAATGAGCAGTTCTTC
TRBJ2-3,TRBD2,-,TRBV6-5,CASSTAGPTDTQYF,TGTGCCAGCAGTACAGCGGGGCCCACAGATACGCAGTATTTT
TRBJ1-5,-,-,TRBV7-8,CASSPTPQGRAVGQPQHF,TGTGCCAGCAGCCCCACCCCGCAGGGGAGGGCGGTTGGTCAGCCCCAGCATTTT
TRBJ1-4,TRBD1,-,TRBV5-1,CASSPIGTGQLNEKLFF,TGCGCCAGCAGCCCTATCGGGACAGGGCAACTAAATGAAAAACTGTTTTTT
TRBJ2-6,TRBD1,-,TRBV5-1,CASSETGTSGANVLTF,TGCGCCAGCAGCGAGACAGGGACCTCTGGGGCCAACGTCCTGACTTTC
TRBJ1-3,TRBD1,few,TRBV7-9,CASSFDRESGNTIYF,TGTGCCAGCAGCTTTGACAGGGAATCCGGAAACACCATATATTTT
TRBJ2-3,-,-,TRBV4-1,CASSPPGMDTQYF,TGCGCCAGCAGCCCACCGGGGATGGATACGCAGTATTTT
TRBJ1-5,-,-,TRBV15,CATRVASNQPQHF,TGTGCCACCCGAGTAGCGAGCAATCAGCCCCAGCATTTT
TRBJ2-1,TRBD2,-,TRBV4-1,CASSPVGGGRTYNEQFF,TGCGCCAGCAGCCCTGTCGGGGGGGGGAGAACCTACAATGAGCAGTTCTTC
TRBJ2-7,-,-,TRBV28,CASTAWGRREQYF,TGTGCCAGCACCGCTTGGGGGCGACGCGAGCAGTACTTC
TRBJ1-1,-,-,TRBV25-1,CASRASTGIVNTEAFF,TGTGCCAGCAGAGCCTCGACAGGAATAGTGAACACTGAAGCTTTCTTT